Each of the 3 T cell receptor beta chains below was sequenced from the same sample in a study of T cells after yellow fever vaccination. TCRdb recomputed calls from the 5' RACE reads with MiXCR, one row per CDR3 protein. The table has some 120,000 distinct CDR3 sequences, around 15% seen once. This specimen was CD8+ T cells sorted from PBMCs, taken 5 days after the yellow fever booster vaccination. These TCRs come from a man younger than 35 who received the YFV17D yellow fever vaccine.

The chain links TRBV20-1 to TRBJ2-7; TRBD1 agrees at 10 bases. V trimming: 7 bases; J trimming: 6 bases; junction bases outside the gene matches: 9. The germline V gene encodes CDR1 DFQATT and CDR2 SNEGSKA (reference sequence). There are 13 residues in the CDR3. The CDR3 DNA reads as TGCAGTGTCCCGGGACAGGGGTCACCCGAGCAGTACGTC. Its protein is CSVPGQGSPEQYV.

In this sample, this clonotype turned up a few times. DNA for the CDR3: TGCGCCAGCAGCCTTCGGACGGGTAGCACAGATACGCAGTATTTT. It is translated as CASSLRTGSTDTQYF. This chain connects TRBV4-1 to TRBJ2-3, with D uncertain. Germline loops: CDR1 MGHRA, CDR2 YSYEKL. The V end was cut by 4 bases, the J end by 0 bases, with 11 bases between. The CDR3 extends over 15 amino acids.

This clonotype was counted a few times. The chain recombines TRBV6-5 with TRBJ2-5; no definite D call. The CDR3 sequence is 15 residues long. Germline V gives CDR1 MNHEY, CDR2 SVGAGI. Trimming cost V 6 bases and J 2 bases, with 16 bases left between them. The CDR3 coding sequence is TGTGCCAGCAGCGTAACGCTGGCCCAACAAGAGACCCAGTACTTC. It translates to CASSVTLAQQETQYF.